The 30 T cell receptor beta chains in this list originate from one sample, sequenced in a study of control samples from healthy donors and cancer patients. Libraries were prepared by immunoSEQ multiplex PCR; TCRdb keeps only in-frame clonotypes and omits some of them. The top ten clones hold approximately 2.9% of a sample with 60,000 to 70,000 clones, over 65% of them seen once. The sequenced sample consisted of PBMCs. These TCRs come from a woman between 45 and 60 years old with lung cancer.

The count of this clone is one. The chain couples TRBV9 to TRBJ1-6; D remains ambiguous. The CDR3 runs 13 residues. V was cut by 2 bases and J by 10 bases, with 10 bases left in between. The germline V gene has CDR1 SGDLS and CDR2 YYNGEE. The CDR3 loop reads CASSVSGASPLHF. CDR3 sequence (DNA): TGTGCCAGCAGCGTCAGCGGAGCATCACCCCTCCACTTT.

V and J are TRBV6-5 and TRBJ2-7; D call uncertain. V was shortened by 6 bases and J by 7 bases, with 16 bases between the two germline ends. Per germline, CDR1 MNHEY and CDR2 SVGAGI. The CDR3 runs to 13 residues. CDR3 in amino acids: CASSPLLPGEQYF. As DNA, the CDR3 is TGTGCCAGCAGCCCCCTACTGCCGGGTGAGCAGTACTTC.

This clone was counted between two and nine times. The V call is TRBV12-5, the J call TRBJ1-1; no definite D call. The CDR3 covers 15 residues. Germline CDR1 and CDR2: LGHNT and FRNRAP. Between the trimmed V and J ends, which lost 7 bases and 1 base, there was a span of 16 bases. CDR3 nucleotide sequence: TGTGCTAGTGCTCCTTCCGGGTTAACGAACACTGAAGCTTTCTTT. It codes for CASAPSGLTNTEAFF.

V gene TRBV5-1 combines with J gene TRBJ1-2, with D possibly TRBD1 on 5 matching bases. Germline CDR1 and CDR2: SGHRS and YFSETQ. V lost 6 bases to trimming and J lost 2 bases, with 14 bases between them. This CDR3 comprises 14 residues. Here the CDR3 reads CASNLNPGNYGYTF. The DNA for the CDR3 is TGCGCCAGCAATTTGAACCCAGGGAACTATGGCTACACCTTC.

The chain employs TRBV13 and TRBJ1-1; TRBD1 agrees at 11 bases. V lost 5 bases, J lost 5 bases, and 10 bases stayed unmatched. Germline V CDR1 and CDR2: PRHDT, FYEKMQ (reference sequence). This CDR3 contains 16 residues. CDR3 loop: CASSLASGTGGTEAFF. The CDR3 DNA follows: TGTGCCAGCAGCCTGGCTTCCGGGACAGGGGGGACTGAAGCTTTCTTT. The full variable domain, completed using reference TRBV13 and TRBJ1-1, is AAGVIQSPRHLIKEKRETATLKCYPIPRHDTVYWYQQGPGQDPQFLISFYEKMQSDKGSIPDRFSAQQFSDYHSELNMSSLELGDSALYFCASSLASGTGGTEAFFGQGTRLTVV.

The chain uses TRBV14 and TRBJ2-3; tentatively, D is TRBD2 (6 bases). Germline-derived CDR1 and CDR2 are SGHDN and FVKESK. The CDR3 is 14 amino acids. V shed 1 base and J shed 1 base, with 6 bases lying between them. This chain's CDR3 is CASSQAGGTDTQYF. For the CDR3, the DNA is TGTGCCAGCAGCCAAGCGGGGGGCACAGATACGCAGTATTTT.

This clone showed up just a few times. The rearrangement links TRBV6-4 to TRBJ1-3; D is unresolved. Germline V lookup: CDR1 MRHNA, CDR2 SNTAGT. V dropped 6 bases and J dropped 0 bases, with 18 bases sitting between them. This CDR3 is 17 amino acids long. The CDR3 sequence: CASRTTVREISGNTIYF. The CDR3 DNA sequence: TGTGCCAGCAGGACTACTGTAAGAGAAATCTCTGGAAACACCATATATTTT.

The chain links TRBV7-3 to TRBJ2-1; TRBD1 matches 7 bases. The CDR3 runs to 14 residues. Germline lookup yields CDR1 SGHTA and CDR2 FQGTGA. The V and J ends lost 3 bases and 7 bases, in that order; junction bases with no gene match: 6. The CDR3 coding sequence is TGTGCCAGCAGCTTGGGACAGCTTAGAAATGAGCAGTTCTTC. As protein: CASSLGQLRNEQFF.

CDR3 in amino acids: CASSLQARLQETQYF. In DNA form, the CDR3 reads TGTGCCAGCAGCCTACAGGCCAGACTACAAGAGACCCAGTACTTC. This chain connects TRBV7-9 to TRBJ2-5; D may correspond to TRBD1 or TRBD2 (5 bases each). The CDR3 runs to 15 residues. Germline CDR1 and CDR2: SEHNR and FQNEAQ (reference sequence). V dropped 5 bases and J dropped 2 bases, with 15 bases sitting between them. The complete variable domain, with remaining parts taken from reference TRBV7-9 and TRBJ2-5, reads DTGVSQNPRHKITKRGQNVTFRCDPISEHNRLYWYRQTLGQGPEFLTYFQNEAQLEKSRLLSDRFSAERPKGSFSTLEIQRTEQGDSAMYLCASSLQARLQETQYFGPGTRLLVL.

This clone was detected a few times. The rearrangement joins TRBV9 to TRBJ2-1; D may be TRBD2 (6 bases). The CDR3 consists of 16 residues. CDR1 and CDR2 from the germline V gene are SGDLS and YYNGEE. Trimming shortened V by 2 bases and J by 2 bases, and 14 bases separated the two germline ends. Here the CDR3 DNA reads TGTGCCAGCAGCGTCCCGGGGAGCGGGCCCTACAATGAGCAGTTCTTC. Translating it yields CASSVPGSGPYNEQFF.

About this clone itself: One junction end disagrees with the germline gene, perhaps due to a read error. The rearrangement uses TRBV28 and TRBJ1-5; no definite D call. Germline V gene data show CDR1 as MDHEN and CDR2 as SYDVKM. The CDR3 has 11 residues. The CDR3 protein is CASSFKVGYDF. DNA for the CDR3: TGTGCCAGCAGTTTTAAGGTGGGGTACGACTTT.

The chain uses TRBV30 and TRBJ1-6, with a possible D match to TRBD1 (5 bases). The CDR3 consists of 12 residues. Per the germline V gene, CDR1 is GTSNPN and CDR2 is SVGIG (reference sequence). Trimming pared 0 bases from V and 8 bases from J, leaving 5 bases between. The CDR3, as DNA: TGTGCCTGGAGTGTGGGGGATTCACCCCTCCACTTT. This translates into CAWSVGDSPLHF.

A few counts support this clone. The CDR3 bases are TGTGCCAGCCGACAGCGCCTTTACGAAAAACTGTTTTTT. Translating it yields CASRQRLYEKLFF. The V gene is TRBV2, the J gene TRBJ1-4; possibly TRBD1 for D (5 bases). The V gene lost 8 bases and the J gene lost 8 bases, with 15 bases spanning the gap. Per the germline V gene, CDR1 is SNHLY and CDR2 is FYNNEI. The CDR3 length is 13 residues.

The chain joins TRBV12-5 to TRBJ1-5; no clear D. The V and J ends lost 6 bases and 5 bases respectively, with 14 bases between them. The CDR3 runs to 14 residues. The germline CDR1 and CDR2 sequences are LGHNT and FRNRAP. The CDR3 sequence is CASGPDGDHQPQHF. The CDR3 region has the DNA TGTGCTAGTGGACCCGACGGGGATCATCAGCCCCAGCATTTT.

The J gene is TRBJ2-3, the V gene TRBV27; D gene unclear. Trimming cost V 3 bases and J 5 bases, with 9 bases left between them. This CDR3 contains 13 residues. Looked up from germline, CDR1 is MNHEY and CDR2 is SMNVEV (reference sequence). The CDR3 DNA sequence: TGTGCCAGCAGTTTCCCCGCAGAAGATACGCAGTATTTT. Translation gives CASSFPAEDTQYF.

The chain employs TRBV5-1 and TRBJ2-2, with D uncertain. Germline loops: CDR1 SGHRS, CDR2 YFSETQ. The ends were cut back, 0 bases at V and 2 bases at J, with 11 bases in the middle. The CDR3 has 16 residues. The CDR3 DNA sequence: TGCGCCAGCAGCTTGGCAGTGGCCGGAAACACCGGGGAGCTGTTTTTT. It yields the protein CASSLAVAGNTGELFF.

The gene calls are TRBV10-2 and TRBJ1-1, with D tentatively TRBD1 (6 bases). V gave up 3 bases and J gave up 3 bases, with 17 bases separating them. From germline, CDR1 is WSHSY and CDR2 SAAADI. The CDR3 spans 16 residues. The CDR3 protein is CASSDRGPLMDTEAFF. CDR3 DNA: TGCGCCAGCAGTGACAGGGGACCTCTGATGGACACTGAAGCTTTCTTT.

The chain carries TRBV6-6 and TRBJ2-1; 8 positions match TRBD2. Germline values: CDR1 MNHNY, CDR2 SVGAGI (reference sequence). V lost 6 bases to trimming and J lost 6 bases; unmatched junction nucleotides: 7. This CDR3 region has 14 residues. The CDR3 DNA reads TGTGCCAGCAGCCGGGAGGGGGGGCCCAATGAGCAGTTCTTC. Its translation: CASSREGGPNEQFF.

This clone was seen only once. The rearrangement joins TRBV27 to TRBJ1-3; a possible D gene is TRBD1 (6 bases). The CDR3 contains 16 residues. The germline V and J ends were trimmed by 2 bases and 2 bases, with 13 bases remaining between them. Looked up from germline, CDR1 is MNHEY and CDR2 is SMNVEV (reference sequence). The CDR3 spells CASSLTGRGTGNTIYF. In DNA, the CDR3 is TGTGCCAGCAGTTTAACAGGGAGGGGCACTGGAAACACCATATATTTT.

This chain uses TRBV20-1 with TRBJ1-2; a weak D match, TRBD1 (5 bases). The V end was cut by 3 bases, the J end by 3 bases, with 17 bases between. The V gene's germline CDR1 is DFQATT and CDR2 SNEGSKA (reference sequence). The CDR3 is 15 amino acids. CDR3 in amino acids: CSASGAPLGDYGYTF. The CDR3 coding sequence is TGCAGTGCTAGTGGGGCCCCCCTCGGGGACTATGGCTACACCTTC.

The rearrangement joins TRBV6-5 to TRBJ1-4; the D is unclear. Germline CDR1 reads MNHEY; CDR2 reads SVGAGI. The CDR3 spans 14 residues. Trimming left V 6 bases short and J 0 bases short, with 8 bases between. The CDR3 spells CASSRDTTNEKLFF. CDR3 DNA: TGTGCCAGCAGCCGCGATACAACTAATGAAAAACTGTTTTTT.

V usage is TRBV5-1 and J usage is TRBJ1-1; no firm D call. The V and J ends lost 4 bases and 1 base respectively, with 8 bases between them. The germline gives CDR1 SGHRS, CDR2 YFSETQ. This CDR3 comprises 13 residues. The DNA for the CDR3 is TGCGCCAGCAGCCCCGACTGGAACACTGAAGCTTTCTTT. Protein sequence: CASSPDWNTEAFF.

This clone was detected only once. This chain links TRBV18 with TRBJ2-7, with 9 positions matching TRBD1. The V gene end was trimmed by 3 bases and the J gene end by 6 bases; junction bases not matched to a gene: 9. In germline, CDR1 is KGHSH, CDR2 LQKENI. The CDR3 runs 15 residues. CDR3 DNA sequence: TGTGCCAGCTCACCCCCACAGGGGGCGCGAGGCGAGCAGTACTTC. Protein product: CASSPPQGARGEQYF.

The chain recombines TRBV6-6 with TRBJ1-2; 9 nucleotides line up with TRBD1. The germline CDR1 and CDR2 sequences are MNHNY and SVGAGI (reference sequence). V gave up 4 bases and J gave up 2 bases; unmatched junction bases: 5. This CDR3 is built from 15 residues. The CDR3 coding sequence is TGTGCCAGCAGTTCGACGGGACAGGGAAACTATGGCTACACCTTC. It codes for CASSSTGQGNYGYTF.

The rearrangement links TRBV19 to TRBJ1-1; no definite D call. V was pared by 5 bases and J by 6 bases, with 7 bases between. Germline V gene data show CDR1 as LNHDA and CDR2 as SQIVND (reference sequence). This CDR3 region has 11 residues. The CDR3 DNA reads as TGTGCCAGTAGTCCTGGGGCTGAAGCTTTCTTT. Translating it yields CASSPGAEAFF. The full variable domain, with the rest looked up from reference TRBV19 and TRBJ1-1, is DGGITQSPKYLFRKEGQNVTLSCEQNLNHDAMYWYRQDPGQGLRLIYYSQIVNDFQKGDIAEGYSVSREKKESFPLTVTSAQKNPTAFYLCASSPGAEAFFGQGTRLTVV.

The rearrangement joins TRBV11-2 to TRBJ1-3; D not resolved. This CDR3 is 14 amino acids long. Deletions cut 2 bases from V and 0 bases from J, with 5 bases between. CDR1 is SGHAT, CDR2 FQNNGV, per germline. CDR3 DNA sequence: TGTGCCAGCAGCTTAAGGTCCTCTGGAAACACCATATATTTT. It translates to CASSLRSSGNTIYF.

This clone has only a few counts. The rearrangement links TRBV9 to TRBJ1-2; D call uncertain. The germline V gene encodes CDR1 SGDLS and CDR2 YYNGEE. This CDR3 has 13 residues. The V end lost 8 bases, the J end lost 2 bases, and 13 bases lay between the germline ends. In DNA, the CDR3 is TGTGCCAGAGGTAGGGATAAGAACTATGGCTACACCTTC. Translated: CARGRDKNYGYTF.

The chain links TRBV5-8 to TRBJ1-2; no clear D. The V gene's germline CDR1 is SGHTS and CDR2 YDEGEE. The CDR3 runs to 15 residues. Deletions cut 2 bases from V and 0 bases from J, with 11 bases between. The CDR3 spells CASSLSSTTNYGYTF. The CDR3 region has the DNA TGTGCCAGCAGCTTAAGCTCAACAACTAACTATGGCTACACCTTC.

The chain links TRBV7-2 to TRBJ2-1; perhaps TRBD2 as D (6 bases). CDR3 length equals 15 residues. Germline V gives CDR1 SGHTA, CDR2 FQGNSA. Trimming cost V 5 bases and J 8 bases, with 19 bases left between them. Here the CDR3 DNA reads TGTGCCAGCAGCCAAACTAGCAGTCTTGGGGATGAGCAGTTCTTC. Its protein is CASSQTSSLGDEQFF.

This chain joins TRBV10-3 and TRBJ2-7; D might be TRBD1 or TRBD2, each matching 6 bases. The CDR3 extends over 17 amino acids. Germline lookup yields CDR1 ENHRY and CDR2 SYGVKD. Trimming took off 3 bases at V and 5 bases at J, with 23 bases between the two ends. The CDR3 spells CAISDRERKQRGDEQYF. CDR3 DNA: TGTGCCATCAGTGATCGAGAGCGCAAGCAAAGGGGGGACGAGCAGTACTTC.